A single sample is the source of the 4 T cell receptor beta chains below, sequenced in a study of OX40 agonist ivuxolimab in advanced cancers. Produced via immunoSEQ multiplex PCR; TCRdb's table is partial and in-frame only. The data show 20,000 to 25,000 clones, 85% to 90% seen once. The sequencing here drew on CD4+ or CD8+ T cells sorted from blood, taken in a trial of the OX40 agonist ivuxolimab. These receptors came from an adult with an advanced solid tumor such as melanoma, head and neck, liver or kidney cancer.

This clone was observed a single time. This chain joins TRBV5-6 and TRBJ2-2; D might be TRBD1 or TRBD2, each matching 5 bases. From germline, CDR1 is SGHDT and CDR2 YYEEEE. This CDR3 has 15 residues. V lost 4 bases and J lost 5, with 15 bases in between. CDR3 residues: CASSKKRGTTGELFF. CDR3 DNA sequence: TGTGCCAGCAGCAAAAAGAGGGGAACAACCGGGGAGCTGTTTTTT.

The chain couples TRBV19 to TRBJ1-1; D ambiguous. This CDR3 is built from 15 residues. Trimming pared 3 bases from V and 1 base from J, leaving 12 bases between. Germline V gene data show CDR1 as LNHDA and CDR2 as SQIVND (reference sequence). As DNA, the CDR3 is TGTGCCAGTAGTATCGCGGGCAGGTCGAACACTGAAGCTTTCTTT. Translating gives CASSIAGRSNTEAFF.

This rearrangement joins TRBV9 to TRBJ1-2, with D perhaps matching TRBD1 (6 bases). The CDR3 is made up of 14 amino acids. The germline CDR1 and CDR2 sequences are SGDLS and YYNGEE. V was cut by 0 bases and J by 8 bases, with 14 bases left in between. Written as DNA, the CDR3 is TGTGCCAGCAGCGTAGAAGGGGGGCTCCTCGGCTACACCTTC. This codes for CASSVEGGLLGYTF.

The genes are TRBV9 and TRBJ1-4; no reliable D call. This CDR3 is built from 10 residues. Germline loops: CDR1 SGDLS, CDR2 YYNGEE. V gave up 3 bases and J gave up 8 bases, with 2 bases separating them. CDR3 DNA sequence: TGTGCCAGCAGCGGAGAAAAACTGTTTTTT. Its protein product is CASSGEKLFF.